This TCR beta chain originates from a study of CD8 T cells in Susac syndrome. Unmatched junction bases numbered 4, after V lost 1 base and J lost 4 bases. The CDR3 spans 15 residues. CDR1 and CDR2 (germline): SGHTA, FQGNSA. The study sequenced TCR beta in blood CD8+ and CD4+ T cells. FACS enriched CD8+ TEMRA cells, while bulk CD8+ and CD4+ were negatively isolated. An input of 0.5 to 1 ug of RNA was subjected to reverse transcription using random hexamers. A multiplex approach, immunoSEQ multiplex PCR, amplified TCR beta CDR3 across 54 Vbeta and 13 Jbeta. One entry per CDR3 protein, called by TCRdb with MiXCR from the immunoSEQ multiplex PCR reads. The data hold about 140,000 distinct CDR3 sequences, with 85% to 95% observed a single time.

The sequence came from a human donor with Susac syndrome. The chain recombines TRBV7-2 with TRBJ1-3; 7 nucleotides line up with TRBD1. Input material: CD4+ T cells from PBMCs. The CDR3 coding sequence is TGTGCCAGCAGCTTAGTGGCCAGGGGGGGAAACACCATATATTTT. Translated, it gives CASSLVARGGNTIYF.